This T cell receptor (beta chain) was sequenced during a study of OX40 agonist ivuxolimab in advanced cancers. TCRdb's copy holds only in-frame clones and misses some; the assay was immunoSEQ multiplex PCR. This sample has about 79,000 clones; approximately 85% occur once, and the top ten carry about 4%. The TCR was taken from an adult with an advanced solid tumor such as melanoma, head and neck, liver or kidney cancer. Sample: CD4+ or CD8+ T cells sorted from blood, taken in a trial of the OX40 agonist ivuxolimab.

For the CDR3, the DNA is TGTGCCAGCACCCTCGAGCCGGGAACTTACTATGGCTACACCTTC. As protein: CASTLEPGTYYGYTF. The rearrangement uses TRBV9 and TRBJ1-2; unclear D gene. The CDR3 consists of 15 residues. The germline V and J ends were trimmed by 6 bases and 3 bases, with 18 bases remaining between them. The germline gives CDR1 SGDLS, CDR2 YYNGEE.